Following are 17 T cell receptor beta chains from one sample sequenced in a study of blood T cell repertoires in COVID-19. Some clones are missing from TCRdb's copy, which holds only in-frame ones; the method was immunoSEQ multiplex PCR. The sample holds about 75,000 clones, 75% to 90% seen once. Sequenced sample: peripheral blood. The receptors were sampled from a human donor in a cohort sampled during active COVID-19.

The chain combines TRBV18 with TRBJ1-6; D is possibly TRBD1 (5 bases). V was trimmed by 2 bases and J by 9 bases, leaving 14 bases between them. The length of the CDR3 is 15 residues. Germline CDR1 KGHSH, CDR2 LQKENI. DNA for the CDR3: TGTGCCAGCTCACCAGAGACAAGCACAGGTTCACCCCTCCACTTT. Translating it yields CASSPETSTGSPLHF.

The chain uses TRBV29-1 and TRBJ2-2; a weak D match, TRBD1 (5 bases). The CDR3 is made up of 15 amino acids. Germline CDR1 is SQVTM and CDR2 is ANQGSEA. The V end lost 7 bases, the J end lost 2 bases, and 17 bases lay between the germline ends. The CDR3 loop reads CSATRATGNTGELFF. In nucleotides, the CDR3 is TGCAGCGCAACCAGGGCTACGGGTAACACCGGGGAGCTGTTTTTT.

J is TRBJ2-1 and V is TRBV7-9; TRBD2 agrees at 11 bases. This CDR3 comprises 15 residues. V was pared by 0 bases and J by 9 bases, with 4 bases of the junction left unmatched. From germline, CDR1 is SEHNR and CDR2 FQNEAQ (reference sequence). CDR3 coding DNA: TGTGCCAGCAGCTTAGCTACTAGCGGGGGATCTGAGCAGTTCTTC. Translating gives CASSLATSGGSEQFF.

The CDR3 loop reads CASSQALTATNEKLFF. CDR3 DNA sequence: TGTGCCAGCAGCCAAGCTTTGACAGCAACTAATGAAAAACTGTTTTTT. The rearrangement uses TRBV4-2 and TRBJ1-4; D perhaps matches TRBD1 (5 bases). V lost 1 base and J lost 0, with 9 bases in between. This CDR3 region has 16 residues. Germline-derived CDR1 and CDR2 are LGHNA and YNFKEQ.

This chain links TRBV28 with TRBJ2-3; D gene unclear. The CDR3 totals 14 residues. V lost 3 bases to trimming and J lost 3 bases, with 10 bases between them. Germline CDR1 is MDHEN and CDR2 is SYDVKM. The CDR3 spells CASSFQAGTDTQYF. CDR3 nucleotides: TGTGCCAGCAGTTTCCAGGCAGGAACAGATACGCAGTATTTT.

Only a few counts were recorded for this clone. The chain couples TRBV5-6 to TRBJ1-5; 8 positions agree with TRBD1. V lost 4 bases and J lost 7; bases outside the gene matches: 7. The CDR3 has 14 residues. Germline CDR1 SGHDT, CDR2 YYEEEE. The chain's CDR3 is CASSRRGLRQPQHF. Written as DNA, the CDR3 is TGTGCCAGCAGCCGCAGGGGGCTCCGGCAGCCCCAGCATTTT.

This clone was detected only a few times. Relative to the germline gene, one junction end is altered; a read error may explain this. The CDR3 DNA sequence: TGTGCCAGCACCGTAACACTTTATTGGGGGGAGACCCGCGATGAGCAGTTCTTC. Translated, it gives CASTVTLYWGETRDEQFF. This chain joins TRBV9 and TRBJ2-1; D is perhaps TRBD2 (6 bases). Germline CDR1 and CDR2: SGDLS and YYNGEE. CDR3 length: 18 amino acids.

The chain's CDR3 is CASTPRQGGRETQYF. The CDR3 DNA reads as TGTGCCAGTACCCCAAGACAGGGCGGTCGGGAGACCCAGTACTTC. The rearrangement links TRBV19 to TRBJ2-5, with 7 bases identical to TRBD1. Losses at the gene ends were 7 bases for V and 5 bases for J; bases not matched to a gene: 13. The CDR3 sequence is 15 residues long. Germline assignment: CDR1 LNHDA and CDR2 SQIVND (reference sequence).

The rearrangement joins TRBV6-1 to TRBJ2-7; D is undetermined. CDR1 and CDR2 from the germline V gene are MNHNS and SASEGT. The CDR3 contains 13 residues. Trimming stripped 1 base from V and 0 bases from J, with 4 bases between. The CDR3 loop reads CASSEGPSYEQYF. The DNA for the CDR3 is TGTGCCAGCAGTGAAGGGCCCTCCTACGAGCAGTACTTC.

This clone was detected only a few times. The chain is built from TRBV5-1 and TRBJ2-1; TRBD2 might be the D (5 bases). V was shortened by 7 bases and J by 3 bases, with 5 bases between the two germline ends. This CDR3 spans 11 amino acids. Germline CDR1 reads SGHRS; CDR2 reads YFSETQ. This chain's CDR3 is CASRDYNEQFF. The CDR3 DNA sequence: TGCGCCAGCCGGGACTACAATGAGCAGTTCTTC.

The chain links TRBV4-1 to TRBJ2-7; D is perhaps TRBD2 (5 bases). This CDR3 is 13 amino acids long. Trimming took off 4 bases at V and 7 bases at J, with 14 bases between the two ends. Germline V gene lookup returns CDR1 MGHRA and CDR2 YSYEKL. The CDR3 is CASSRTGIQEQYF. For the CDR3, the DNA is TGCGCCAGCAGCCGGACGGGAATCCAGGAGCAGTACTTC.

V usage is TRBV6-6 and J usage is TRBJ1-6; 8 bases agree with TRBD1. Germline CDR1 is MNHNY and CDR2 is SVGAGI (reference sequence). Trimming removed 4 bases from V and 10 bases from J; junction bases left unmatched: 12. The CDR3 covers 16 residues. The CDR3 region has the DNA TGTGCCAGCAGTTCGCTACGACAGGGGCAATACTCACCCCTCCACTTT. Its translation: CASSSLRQGQYSPLHF.

The chain couples TRBV12-5 to TRBJ2-1; maybe TRBD1 (6 bases). Germline assignment: CDR1 LGHNT and CDR2 FRNRAP. This CDR3 region has 19 residues. Trimming removed 6 bases from V and 1 base from J, with 25 bases in between. The CDR3 DNA is TGTGCTAGTGGAGGGGTTGGGGGCTTCGATGGTAGTTCCTACAATGAGCAGTTCTTC. It translates to CASGGVGGFDGSSYNEQFF.

The chain links TRBV19 to TRBJ1-2; the D gene is possibly TRBD1 (6 bases). V shed 3 bases and J shed 0 bases, with 8 bases lying between them. The CDR3 is 14 amino acids. Germline loops: CDR1 LNHDA, CDR2 SQIVND (reference sequence). The CDR3: CASSIQGTNYGYTF. The CDR3 bases are TGTGCCAGTAGTATTCAGGGGACTAACTATGGCTACACCTTC.

The rearrangement uses TRBV3-1 (or the pseudogene TRBV3-2) and TRBJ1-1; perhaps TRBD1 as D (5 bases). V dropped 2 bases and J dropped 10 bases, with 14 bases sitting between them. The CDR3 covers 13 residues. CDR1 is LGHDT and CDR2 is YNNKEL in the germline V gene (reference sequence). In DNA form, the CDR3 reads TGTGCCAGCAGCCAATGGGAGGGACGGGGAGCTTTCTTT. Protein sequence: CASSQWEGRGAFF.

V usage is TRBV23-1 and J usage is TRBJ1-5, with no clear D. TRBV23-1 is known as an ORF, though its function is uncertain. Trimming pared 3 bases from V and 5 bases from J, leaving 23 bases between. The CDR3 is 18 residues long. CDR3 in amino acids: CASSQTHPALEDYQPQHF. The CDR3 DNA reads as TGCGCCAGCAGTCAGACTCACCCGGCCTTGGAGGACTATCAGCCCCAGCATTTT.

The chain couples TRBV4-1 to TRBJ2-7, with 8 bases that match TRBD1. Germline V gene data show CDR1 as MGHRA and CDR2 as YSYEKL. The CDR3 contains 15 residues. Trimming removed 3 bases from V and 4 bases from J; junction bases left unmatched: 8. The CDR3 sequence: CASSQADRGPYEQYF. The CDR3 nucleotides are TGCGCCAGCAGCCAGGCCGACAGGGGCCCTTACGAGCAGTACTTC.